The present TCR beta chain was sequenced within a study of T-cell reconstitution after alpha-beta-depleted transplantation in children. Preparing the TCRbeta library involved the use of unique molecular identifiers. TCRdb reanalysed the PCR reads using MiXCR and keeps one entry per CDR3 protein. Here the sample spans over 300,000 distinct CDR3 sequences, around a tenth being singletons. The CDR3 extends over 13 amino acids. The V end lost 5 bases, the J end lost 2 bases, and 10 bases lay between the germline ends. In germline, CDR1 is MNHEY, CDR2 SMNVEV (reference sequence). The TCR originated in a human donor who donated a stem cell graft to a child with acute lymphoblastic leukemia. The chain carries TRBV27 and TRBJ2-7, with D unclear. This specimen was PBMCs from the stem cell graft donor, taken from the stem cell graft. In nucleotides, the CDR3 is TGTGCCAGCAGTATCGGGCCCACCTACGAGCAGTACTTC. Amino acid sequence: CASSIGPTYEQYF.